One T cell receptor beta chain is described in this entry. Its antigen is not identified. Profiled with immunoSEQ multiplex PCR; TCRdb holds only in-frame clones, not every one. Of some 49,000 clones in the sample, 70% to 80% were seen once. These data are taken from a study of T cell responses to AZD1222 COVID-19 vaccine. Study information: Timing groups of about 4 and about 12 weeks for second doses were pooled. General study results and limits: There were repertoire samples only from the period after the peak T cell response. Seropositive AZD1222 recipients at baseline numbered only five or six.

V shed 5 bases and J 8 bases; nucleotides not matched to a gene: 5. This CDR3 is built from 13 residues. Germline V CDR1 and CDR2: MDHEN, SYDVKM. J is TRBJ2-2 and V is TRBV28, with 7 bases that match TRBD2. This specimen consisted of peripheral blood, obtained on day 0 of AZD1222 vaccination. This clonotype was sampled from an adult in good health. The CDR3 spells CASSRLAWGELFF. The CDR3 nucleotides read TGTGCCAGCAGTCGACTAGCATGGGGGGAGCTGTTTTTT.